This T cell receptor beta chain was obtained from a study of identical twins. V lost 2 bases, J lost 4 bases, and 8 bases lay in between. The CDR3 length is 13 residues. From germline, CDR1 is MNHEY and CDR2 SVGAGI. Study-level points and caveats: One should note that invariant MAIT and iNKT cells could partly confound zero-insertion analyses. Twin-shared out-of-frame alpha sequences showed excess low generation probability.

Everyone who gave samples was a healthy Caucasian. Each cDNA held unique molecular identifiers, and template switching gave it a universal primer site. TCRdb redid the calling of the 5' RACE reads with MiXCR, one entry per CDR3 protein. The sample includes 300,000 to 400,000 distinct CDR3 sequences, more than 9% of them seen just once. This clonotype was found a few times. Its matching antigen is unknown. These sequences were also reported in another study, on yellow fever vaccine responses in identical twins.

Material for sequencing was CD8+ T cells sorted from blood. This sequence was found in a woman aged 18-35 years in good health. The V and J genes are TRBV6-5 and TRBJ1-1; D remains unclear. The CDR3 here is CASSYGSVTEAFF. CDR3 sequence (DNA): TGTGCCAGCAGTTACGGGTCAGTCACTGAAGCTTTCTTT.